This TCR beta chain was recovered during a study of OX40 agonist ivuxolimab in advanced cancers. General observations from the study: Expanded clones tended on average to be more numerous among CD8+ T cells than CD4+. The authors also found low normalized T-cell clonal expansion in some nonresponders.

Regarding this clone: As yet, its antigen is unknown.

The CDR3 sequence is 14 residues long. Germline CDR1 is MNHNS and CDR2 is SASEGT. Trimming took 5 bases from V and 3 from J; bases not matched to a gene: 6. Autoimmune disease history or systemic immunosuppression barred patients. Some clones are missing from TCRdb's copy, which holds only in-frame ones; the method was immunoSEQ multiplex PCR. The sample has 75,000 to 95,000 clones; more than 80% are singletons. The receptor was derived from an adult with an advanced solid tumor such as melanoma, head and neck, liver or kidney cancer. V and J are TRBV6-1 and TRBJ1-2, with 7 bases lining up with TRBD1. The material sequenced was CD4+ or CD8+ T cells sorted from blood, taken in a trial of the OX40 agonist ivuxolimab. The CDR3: CASSLQGTDYGYTF. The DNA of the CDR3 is TGTGCCAGCAGTCTACAGGGGACCGACTATGGCTACACCTTC.